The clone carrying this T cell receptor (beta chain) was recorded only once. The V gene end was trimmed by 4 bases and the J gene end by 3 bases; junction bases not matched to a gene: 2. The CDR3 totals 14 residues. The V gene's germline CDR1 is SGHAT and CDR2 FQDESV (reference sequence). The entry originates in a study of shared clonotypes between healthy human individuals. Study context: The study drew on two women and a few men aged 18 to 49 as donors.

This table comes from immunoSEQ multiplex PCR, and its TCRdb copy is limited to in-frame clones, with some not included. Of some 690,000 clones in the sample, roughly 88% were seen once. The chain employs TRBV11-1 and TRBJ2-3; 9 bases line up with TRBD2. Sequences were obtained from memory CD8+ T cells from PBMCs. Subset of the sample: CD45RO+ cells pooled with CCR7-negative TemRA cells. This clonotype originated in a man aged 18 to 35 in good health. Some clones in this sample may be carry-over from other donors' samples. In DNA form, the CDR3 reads TGTGCCAGCAGCTATAGCGGGAGAACAGATACGCAGTATTTT. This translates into CASSYSGRTDTQYF.